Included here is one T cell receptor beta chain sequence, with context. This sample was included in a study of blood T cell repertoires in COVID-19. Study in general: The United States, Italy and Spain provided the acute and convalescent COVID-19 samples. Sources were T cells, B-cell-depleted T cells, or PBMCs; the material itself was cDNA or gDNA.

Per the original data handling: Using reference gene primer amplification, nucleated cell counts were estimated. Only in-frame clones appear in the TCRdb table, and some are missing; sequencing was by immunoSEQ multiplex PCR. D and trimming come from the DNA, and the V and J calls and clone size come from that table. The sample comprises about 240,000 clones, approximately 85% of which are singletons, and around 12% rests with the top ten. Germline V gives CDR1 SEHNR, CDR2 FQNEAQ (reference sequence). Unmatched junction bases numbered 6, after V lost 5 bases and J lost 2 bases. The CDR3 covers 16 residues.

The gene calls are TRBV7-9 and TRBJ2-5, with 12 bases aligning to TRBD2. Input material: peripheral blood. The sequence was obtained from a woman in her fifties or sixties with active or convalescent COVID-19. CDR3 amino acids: CASSHGLAGSQETQYF. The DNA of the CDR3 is TGTGCCAGCAGCCATGGACTAGCGGGGAGTCAAGAGACCCAGTACTTC.